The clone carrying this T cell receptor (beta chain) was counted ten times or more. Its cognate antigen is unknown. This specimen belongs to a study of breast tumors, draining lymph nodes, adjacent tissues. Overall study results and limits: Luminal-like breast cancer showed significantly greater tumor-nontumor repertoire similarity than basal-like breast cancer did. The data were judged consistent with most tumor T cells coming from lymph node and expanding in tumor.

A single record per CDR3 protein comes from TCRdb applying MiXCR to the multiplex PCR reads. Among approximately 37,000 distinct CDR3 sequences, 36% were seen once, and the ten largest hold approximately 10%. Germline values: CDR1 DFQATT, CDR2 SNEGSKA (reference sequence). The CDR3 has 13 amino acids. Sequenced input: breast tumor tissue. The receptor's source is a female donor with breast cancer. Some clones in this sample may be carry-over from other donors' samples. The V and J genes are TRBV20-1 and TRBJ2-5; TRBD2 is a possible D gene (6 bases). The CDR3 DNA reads TGCAGCGCGTCTAGCGCCGGGGGAAAGACCCAGTACTTC. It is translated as CSASSAGGKTQYF.